This T cell receptor beta chain was observed in a study of molecular identifiers for immune sequencing clone quantification. Previously published methods and listed TCR primers were used for the bulk TCR libraries. TCRdb redid the calling of the PCR reads with MiXCR, one entry per CDR3 protein. The table has approximately 100,000 distinct CDR3 sequences, roughly 34% seen once. The CDR3 spans 11 residues. Germline assignment: CDR1 SGHDT and CDR2 YYEEEE. V was pared by 1 base and J by 13 bases, with 9 bases between. The sequenced sample was naive CD8+ T cells from blood, with Jurkat cell RNA spiked in. Subset given: FACS-sorted CD8+CD4-CCR7+CD45RA+ naive T cells. This clonotype was sampled from a human donor in good health. Some libraries in this study had Jurkat cell RNA spiked in. The chain combines TRBV5-6 with TRBJ2-1, with D unclear. The CDR3 coding sequence is TGTGCCAGCAGCTTGATAAATAAACAGTTCTTC. This gives the protein CASSLINKQFF.